This T cell receptor beta chain emerged from a study of beta chain features in type 1 diabetes. Study-wide results and caveats: The study found moderately but significantly shorter TCRB CDR3s in all four CD4+ subsets of Type 1 diabetes patients. Naive, central memory and Treg TCRB repertoires appeared more alike in patients than in healthy donors.

Points on this clone: Its antigen remains unknown.

Reverse transcription of all isolated RNA meant that expressed TCRB transcripts were sequenced. Read counts averaged about 3.57 million for samples of naive, central memory and regulatory T cells. Clones were read by immunoSEQ multiplex PCR, and TCRdb kept only the in-frame ones, dropping some. The sample has around 330,000 clones, about 11% seen once. V lost 0 bases to trimming and J lost 4 bases; unmatched junction nucleotides: 9. The CDR3 is 16 amino acids. The germline V gene encodes CDR1 LGHNA and CDR2 YNFKEQ. Heparinised blood was drawn once per donor, averaging roughly 110 mL. Sequenced input: naive CD4+ T cells from blood. The V gene is TRBV4-2, the J gene TRBJ2-7; TRBD2 agrees at 7 bases. This sequence originates from a woman younger than 45 in good health. The CDR3 nucleotides are TGTGCCAGCAGCCAAGAGGGAGGGAGGGCCTGGTACGAGCAGTACTTC. It yields the protein CASSQEGGRAWYEQYF.